Below, 20 T cell receptor beta chains from the same sample are listed, as sequenced in a study of response to subunit inactivated influenza vaccine. TCRdb re-called the RT-PCR reads with MiXCR, one entry per CDR3 protein. The table lists under 800,000 distinct CDR3 sequences, roughly 14% of them singletons. This specimen was PBMCs from blood, taken about 14 days before vaccination. The origin of the receptors is a man aged 50-60 years who received an inactivated influenza vaccine.

This clonotype was counted a few times. The chain couples TRBV12-3 or TRBV12-4 to TRBJ2-1, with D uncertain. This CDR3 contains 14 residues. The germline V and J ends were trimmed by 5 bases and 2 bases, with 10 bases remaining between them. The CDR3 DNA reads as TGTGCCAGCAGTACGACCGGTCCCTACAATGAGCAGTTCTTC. This translates into CASSTTGPYNEQFF.

This clonotype was observed at least ten times. The V and J genes are TRBV7-7 and TRBJ2-3, with a possible D match to TRBD2 (5 bases). Germline V gene lookup returns CDR1 SSHAT and CDR2 FNYEAQ (reference sequence). Trimming left V 4 bases short and J 6 bases short, with 11 bases between. The CDR3 sequence is 13 residues long. The DNA of the CDR3 is TGTGCCAGCAGCTCGGACTCTACCGATACGCAGTATTTT. This translates into CASSSDSTDTQYF.

Only a few counts were recorded for this clonotype. The rearrangement joins TRBV12-3 or TRBV12-4 to TRBJ2-1, with D perhaps being TRBD1 or TRBD2 (5 bases each). Between the trimmed V and J ends, which lost 1 base and 7 bases, there was a span of 14 bases. This CDR3 spans 15 amino acids. CDR3 region: CASSLGGAWGNEQFF. CDR3 DNA: TGTGCCAGCAGTTTAGGAGGGGCCTGGGGTAATGAGCAGTTCTTC.

This clonotype was found a few times. V and J are TRBV30 and TRBJ2-1; possible D gene TRBD2, 6 bases. Germline-derived CDR1 and CDR2 are GTSNPN and SVGIG (reference sequence). V gave up 1 base and J gave up 8 bases, with 15 bases separating them. The CDR3 is made up of 14 amino acids. The CDR3 nucleotides read TGTGCCTGGAGTGAGGTTGCGGGGACGGATGAGCAGTTCTTC. This translates into CAWSEVAGTDEQFF.

This clonotype was observed a few times. DNA of the CDR3: TGCGCCAGCAGCTTGGCCGCCGGGAGCGGGTCCTACGAGCAGTACTTC. This gives the protein CASSLAAGSGSYEQYF. The chain has TRBV5-1 and TRBJ2-7; D is possibly TRBD2 (6 bases). Per germline, CDR1 SGHRS and CDR2 YFSETQ. The V and J ends lost 0 bases and 1 base respectively, with 14 bases between them. CDR3 size: 16 residues.

This clonotype was found a few times. CDR3 bases: TGTGCCAGCAGCTCCGGGCCCATGGGGGAGACCCAGTACTTC. As protein: CASSSGPMGETQYF. The chain recombines TRBV7-2 with TRBJ2-5, with D unresolved. This CDR3 region has 14 residues. Germline CDR1 reads SGHTA; CDR2 reads FQGNSA. V was cut by 4 bases and J by 5 bases, with 14 bases left in between.

The chain joins TRBV5-1 to TRBJ2-3; D possibly corresponds to TRBD1 (5 bases). Trimming took off 5 bases at V and 2 bases at J, with 15 bases between the two ends. Germline values: CDR1 SGHRS, CDR2 YFSETQ. This CDR3 has 15 amino acids. For the CDR3, the DNA is TGCGCCAGCAGTGATCTTGGACAAAACACAGATACGCAGTATTTT. Its translation: CASSDLGQNTDTQYF.

Only a few counts were recorded for this clonotype. The genes are TRBV7-9 and TRBJ1-3; unclear D gene. In germline, CDR1 is SEHNR, CDR2 FQNEAQ (reference sequence). Trimming pared 6 bases from V and 1 base from J, leaving 10 bases between. The CDR3 contains 14 residues. The CDR3, as DNA: TGTGCCAGCAGTACACCACGGTCTGGAAACACCATATATTTT. Encoded protein: CASSTPRSGNTIYF.

In its sample, this clonotype was seen a few times. The chain carries TRBV12-3 or TRBV12-4 and TRBJ2-2; 8 bases map to TRBD2. The J segment lost 7 bases and the V segment lost 5 bases, leaving 3 bases of the junction unmatched. The length of the CDR3 is 13 residues. The CDR3 DNA is TGTGCCAGCAGTCGAAGCGGGAGCGGGGAGCTGTTTTTT. As protein: CASSRSGSGELFF.

This clonotype was counted ten times or more. The chain joins TRBV14 to TRBJ2-2, with 13 bases that match TRBD2. This CDR3 has 18 amino acids. From germline, CDR1 is SGHDN and CDR2 FVKESK. V lost 3 bases and J lost 4; bases outside the gene matches: 8. The CDR3 nucleotides are TGTGCCAGCAGCCACACGACTAGCGGGGGGACAATCACCGGGGAGCTGTTTTTT. This translates into CASSHTTSGGTITGELFF.

This clonotype was observed many times. The rearrangement links TRBV3-1 to TRBJ2-7; D perhaps matches TRBD2 (5 bases). Germline V gives CDR1 LGHDT, CDR2 YNNKEL (reference sequence). The CDR3 contains 12 residues. Trimming took 3 bases from V and 4 from J, leaving 7 bases between them. The CDR3, as DNA: TGTGCCAGCAGCCATCGGGGTTACGAGCAGTACTTC. Translated: CASSHRGYEQYF.

This clonotype was observed many times. J is TRBJ2-1 and V is TRBV28; possibly TRBD2 for D (6 bases). The length of the CDR3 is 12 residues. Germline CDR1 is MDHEN and CDR2 is SYDVKM. Trimming removed 8 bases from V and 15 bases from J, with 20 bases in between. Here the CDR3 DNA reads TGTGCCAGCGGGAGGCAGATCAAGACAGTGTTCTTC. Translating gives CASGRQIKTVFF.

Many counts were recorded for this clonotype. This sequence joins TRBV5-1 and TRBJ1-6; D is unresolved. The germline gives CDR1 SGHRS, CDR2 YFSETQ. The CDR3 is 13 amino acids. Trimming removed 3 bases from V and 7 bases from J, with 8 bases in between. CDR3 bases: TGCGCCAGCAGCTCTTCGGAAAATTCACCCCTCCACTTT. It encodes CASSSSENSPLHF. Together with reference TRBV5-1 and TRBJ1-6, the CDR3 gives the full variable domain: KAGVTQTPRYLIKTRGQQVTLSCSPISGHRSVSWYQQTPGQGLQFLFEYFSETQRNKGNFPGRFSGRQFSNSRSEMNVSTLELGDSALYLCASSSSENSPLHFGNGTRLTVT.

The chain carries TRBV11-1 and TRBJ2-7, with D possibly TRBD2 on 7 matching bases. Germline-derived CDR1 and CDR2 are SGHAT and FQDESV (reference sequence). The CDR3 is 19 residues long. V lost 2 bases and J 0 bases, leaving 23 bases between the germline ends. CDR3 amino acids: CASSLPTRARGAPSYEQYF. As DNA, the CDR3 is TGTGCCAGCAGCTTACCGACTCGCGCCCGGGGGGCTCCCTCCTACGAGCAGTACTTC.

This clonotype was detected a few times. The chain recombines TRBV7-2 with TRBJ2-2; 8 bases agree with TRBD2. The CDR3 runs to 17 residues. V was pared by 5 bases and J by 6 bases, with 14 bases of the junction left unmatched. Germline V gene data show CDR1 as SGHTA and CDR2 as FQGNSA. The CDR3, as DNA: TGTGCCAGCAGCCACAACCGCGTAGCGGGGTTTGCCGGGGAGCTGTTTTTT. It translates to CASSHNRVAGFAGELFF.

This clonotype was recorded many times. The V and J genes are TRBV20-1 and TRBJ2-3; TRBD2 agrees at 9 bases. Germline lookup yields CDR1 DFQATT and CDR2 SNEGSKA (reference sequence). This CDR3 contains 16 residues. J lost 4 bases, V lost 6 bases, and 14 bases had no gene match. CDR3 in amino acids: CSAPVIGGGAPDTQYF. The CDR3 DNA sequence: TGCAGTGCCCCGGTTATTGGCGGGGGGGCCCCAGATACGCAGTATTTT.

This clonotype was detected only a few times. This chain uses TRBV9 with TRBJ2-5; D is unresolved. Germline values: CDR1 SGDLS, CDR2 YYNGEE. The CDR3 runs 15 residues. Trimming cost V 3 bases and J 1 base, with 13 bases left between them. Here the CDR3 reads CASSARGPFQETQYF. The CDR3 region has the DNA TGTGCCAGCAGCGCAAGAGGACCCTTCCAAGAGACCCAGTACTTC.

The chain recombines TRBV12-3 or TRBV12-4 with TRBJ2-3, with unresolved D. The CDR3 loop spans 16 amino acids. V was clipped by 5 bases and J by 4 bases, with 19 bases between them. The DNA for the CDR3 is TGTGCCAGCAGTCCGACCGGGCCCCCGCCGGCAGATACGCAGTATTTT. Translated: CASSPTGPPPADTQYF.

This clonotype was observed a handful of times. V usage is TRBV10-3 and J usage is TRBJ1-5; D is unclear. V was trimmed by 7 bases and J by 6 bases, leaving 13 bases between them. Germline V CDR1 and CDR2: ENHRY, SYGVKD. This CDR3 is built from 13 residues. The CDR3: CAITSEESQPQHF. Here the CDR3 DNA reads TGTGCCATCACTTCGGAGGAGAGTCAGCCCCAGCATTTT.

In its sample, this clonotype was seen a few times. The genes are TRBV15 and TRBJ2-7; 8 bases agree with TRBD1. With V trimmed by 5 bases and J by 0 bases, 6 bases remained unmatched. Germline CDR1 is LNHNV and CDR2 is YYDKDF (reference sequence). The CDR3 totals 15 residues. The CDR3 sequence: CATSAGQASSYEQYF. Here the CDR3 DNA reads TGTGCCACCAGCGCGGGACAGGCGAGCTCCTACGAGCAGTACTTC.